This T cell receptor beta chain was obtained from a study of blood T cell repertoires in COVID-19. Study as a whole: The samples span acute and convalescent COVID-19 from the United States, Italy and Spain. In each case, the material was cDNA or gDNA derived from T cells, B-cell-depleted T cells, or PBMCs.

Seattle patients were enrolled during active infection and followed longitudinally. Using immunoSEQ multiplex PCR, the repertoire was profiled, and TCRdb retains in-frame clones only, with some absent. The sample contains around 180,000 clones, roughly 79% of which appear only once. CDR3 length equals 14 residues. Germline V gene data show CDR1 as SQVTM and CDR2 as ANQGSEA. The junction had 4 bases not matched to a gene; V was cut back by 1 base and J by 3 bases. This rearrangement joins TRBV29-1 to TRBJ2-3, with 7 nucleotides matching TRBD1. The sequenced sample consisted of peripheral blood. The TCR originated in a woman of 80 years or more with COVID-19, enrolled during active disease. This chain's CDR3 is CSVEVSGGTDTQYF. In nucleotides, the CDR3 is TGCAGCGTTGAAGTCTCAGGGGGAACAGATACGCAGTATTTT.